Presented here are 13 T cell receptor beta chains from one specimen sequenced in a study of CD4 and CD8 cells across lung adenocarcinoma regions. A single record per CDR3 protein comes from TCRdb applying MiXCR to the PCR reads. Of under 10,000 distinct CDR3 sequences in the sample, around 43% were seen once. Sequenced: CD4+ T cells from the margin of a lung tumor. The source of these receptors is a female donor with lung adenocarcinoma. The CD4 and CD8 labels of this study may be unreliable.

A few counts support this clonotype. The rearrangement links TRBV6-2 or TRBV6-3 to TRBJ2-1, with 8 bases matching TRBD2. The DNA end lines up better with TRBJ2-5; the J call may be wrong. The length of the CDR3 is 16 residues. Per the germline V gene, CDR1 is MNHEY and CDR2 is SVGEGT. The CDR3 DNA sequence: TGTGCCAGCAGCCCGGTACGGCTAGCGGGCCGAGAGACCCAGTACTTC. Its protein product is CASSPVRLAGRETQYF.

This clonotype was found a few times. This chain uses TRBV6-6 with TRBJ2-1; a weak D match, TRBD2 (6 bases). The DNA end lines up better with TRBJ2-7; the J call may be wrong. Germline CDR1 reads MNHNY; CDR2 reads SVGAGI (reference sequence). The CDR3 runs 13 residues. The CDR3 DNA reads as TGTGCCAGCAGCTACCGGGAGACCTACGAGCAGTACTTC. Translated, it gives CASSYRETYEQYF.

The V gene is TRBV25-1, the J gene TRBJ1-5; D not resolved. Germline V gives CDR1 MGHDK, CDR2 SYGVNS. The V gene lost 2 bases and the J gene lost 0 bases, with 17 bases spanning the gap. The CDR3 is 18 amino acids. The CDR3, as DNA: TGTGCCAGCAGTGAAAAGGATGGGGATTTATATAGCAATCAGCCCCAGCATTTT. Translating it yields CASSEKDGDLYSNQPQHF.

This chain joins TRBV27 and TRBJ2-5; the match to TRBD2 covers 13 bases. The J call may be incorrect, as the DNA end agrees better with TRBJ2-7. Germline CDR1 is MNHEY and CDR2 is SMNVEV (reference sequence). The CDR3 has 18 amino acids. This CDR3 reads CASRKGLAGTRADYEQYF. The CDR3 bases are TGTGCCAGCAGAAAGGGACTAGCGGGAACAAGGGCGGACTACGAGCAGTACTTC.

This clonotype was picked up many times. The chain uses TRBV6-5 and TRBJ2-2; 9 bases agree with TRBD1. This CDR3 has 16 amino acids. Trimming cost V 2 bases and J 5 bases; bases outside gene matches: 6. Germline CDR1 reads MNHEY; CDR2 reads SVGAGI. As DNA, the CDR3 is TGTGCCAGCAGTTACCCGGGACAGGGAAGAACCGGGGAGCTGTTTTTT. This codes for CASSYPGQGRTGELFF.

In its sample, this clonotype is large. The chain uses TRBV6-5 and TRBJ2-7; the D gene is possibly TRBD1 (6 bases). Germline V CDR1 and CDR2: MNHEY, SVGAGI. The CDR3 totals 13 residues. V lost 6 bases and J lost 1, with 10 bases in between. CDR3 sequence reads: CASSAGQSYEQYF. The CDR3 nucleotides are TGTGCCAGCAGCGCAGGACAGTCCTACGAGCAGTACTTC.

CDR3 sequence: CASNGLRGETQYF. The CDR3 nucleotides are TGTGCCAGCAATGGGTTGAGGGGAGAGACCCAGTACTTC. The V call is TRBV6-1, the J call TRBJ2-3; either TRBD1 or TRBD2 may fit D (5 bases each). The end of the DNA is better explained by TRBJ2-5, so the J call may be wrong. The CDR3 spans 13 residues. Germline assignment: CDR1 MNHNS and CDR2 SASEGT.

This clonotype is medium-sized by share. J is TRBJ1-1 and V is TRBV6-5, with D possibly matching TRBD1 (6 bases). This CDR3 has 15 residues. Germline lookup yields CDR1 MNHEY and CDR2 SVGAGI. V shed 2 bases and J shed 1 base, with 11 bases lying between them. The CDR3 DNA reads TGTGCCAGCAGTTACGGGGGCTCCCAGAACACTGAAGCTTTCTTT. It codes for CASSYGGSQNTEAFF.

The V call is TRBV18, the J call TRBJ2-3; D tentatively reads TRBD1 or TRBD2 (5 bases each). The CDR3 sequence is 15 residues long. Trimming took 1 base from V and 4 from J, leaving 12 bases between them. CDR1 and CDR2 from the germline V gene are KGHSH and LQKENI. CDR3 in amino acids: CASSPRIRDADTQYF. CDR3 DNA: TGTGCCAGCTCACCACGGATCAGGGACGCAGATACGCAGTATTTT.

V and J are TRBV6-1 and TRBJ2-1; possibly TRBD1 or TRBD2 for D (5 bases each). The closer fit of TRBJ2-5 to the DNA end suggests the J call may be wrong. Germline CDR1 is MNHNS and CDR2 is SASEGT. The CDR3 has 16 residues. The CDR3 reads CASSEGTGSWGETQYF. As DNA, the CDR3 is TGTGCCAGCAGTGAAGGGACGGGGAGTTGGGGGGAGACCCAGTACTTC.

A remark on this clonotype: Given a much more abundant clone one base away, this may be a read error. The genes are TRBV6-1 and TRBJ2-1, with TRBD2 matching 8 bases. V shed 6 bases and J 10 bases; nucleotides not matched to a gene: 11. CDR3 length: 14 amino acids. Germline lookup yields CDR1 MNHNS and CDR2 SASEGT. This CDR3 is CASSRSGSLNEQFF. The DNA of the CDR3 is TGTGCCAGCAGCCGGAGCGGGAGTCTAAACGAGCAGTTCTTC.

The chain links TRBV6-2 or TRBV6-3 to TRBJ1-5, with unresolved D. This CDR3 has 12 amino acids. Germline loops: CDR1 MNHEY, CDR2 SVGEGT. V was cut by 6 bases and J by 8 bases, with 11 bases left in between. DNA of the CDR3: TGTGCCAGCAGCCCCCGGCCGGAGCCCCAGCATTTT. Translating gives CASSPRPEPQHF.

This clonotype was found once. The rearrangement joins TRBV9 to TRBJ2-1, with D maybe TRBD1 (5 bases). CDR3 size: 14 residues. CDR1 SGDLS and CDR2 YYNGEE come from the germline V gene. V lost 4 bases and J lost 4, with 12 bases in between. CDR3 DNA: TGTGCCAGCAGCCCAGCCAGGACATACAATGAGCAGTTCTTC. This sequence encodes CASSPARTYNEQFF.